The present entry profiles one T cell receptor beta chain with its context. The data belong to a study of OX40 agonist ivuxolimab in advanced cancers. In the study overall: Patients were infused with ivuxolimab every 2 weeks at 0.01 to 10 mg/kg. Anti-PD-1, anti-PD-L1 or anti-CTLA-4 therapy given earlier was allowed, and around 40% had some. Melanoma, hepatocellular carcinoma, head and neck or renal cell cancer occurred in dose-escalation patients.

TCRdb keeps only in-frame clones here, not all; method: immunoSEQ multiplex PCR. The table includes approximately 60,000 clones, around 82% detected once. Trimming removed 5 bases at V and 4 bases at J, with 15 bases between. The V gene's germline CDR1 is SGHNT and CDR2 YENEEA. The CDR3 is 15 amino acids. The sequence was obtained from an adult with an advanced solid tumor such as melanoma, head and neck, liver or kidney cancer. The chain uses TRBV11-3 and TRBJ2-1; D possibly uses TRBD1 or TRBD2 (5 bases each). The starting material was CD4+ or CD8+ T cells sorted from blood, obtained in a trial of the OX40 agonist ivuxolimab. The CDR3 region is CASSGDRDGYNEQFF. CDR3 coding DNA: TGTGCCAGCAGCGGTGACCGGGACGGATACAATGAGCAGTTCTTC.